One and the same sample provided the 19 T cell receptor beta chains below, sequenced in a study of blood T cells in healthy people across ages. Combining a sample-barcoded 5' primer with a J-beta primer mix, a second PCR ran for roughly 7 to 11 cycles. Using its own MiXCR run on the 5' RACE reads, TCRdb lists one record per CDR3 protein. The sample carries 850,000 to 1,100,000 distinct CDR3 sequences, approximately 38% recorded once. Source material: blood. The receptors come from a man aged 18-30 years in good health.

The rearrangement joins TRBV12-3 or TRBV12-4 to TRBJ2-6, with TRBD1 as a possible D gene (5 bases). Between the trimmed V and J ends, which lost 3 bases and 0 bases, there was a span of 9 bases. The CDR3 covers 16 residues. The CDR3 loop is CASSFGANSGANVLTF. The CDR3 nucleotides read TGTGCCAGCAGTTTTGGGGCAAACTCTGGGGCCAACGTCCTGACTTTC.

There are a few counts of this clonotype. V and J are TRBV27 and TRBJ1-1; D remains unclear. This CDR3 spans 12 amino acids. In germline, CDR1 is MNHEY, CDR2 SMNVEV (reference sequence). Deletions cut 5 bases from V and 2 bases from J, with 6 bases between. This CDR3 reads CASSKSNTEAFF. DNA for the CDR3: TGTGCCAGCAGTAAGAGTAACACTGAAGCTTTCTTT.

A note on this clonotype: Compared with germline, one end of the junction differs, possibly owing to a read error. The CDR3 loop reads CSARQGGNYDYTF. The DNA for the CDR3 is TGCAGTGCAAGACAGGGCGGTAACTATGACTACACCTTC. V gene TRBV20-1 combines with J gene TRBJ1-2, with TRBD1 identical over 7 bases. This CDR3 has 13 residues. Germline CDR1 DFQATT, CDR2 SNEGSKA (reference sequence).

This chain joins TRBV13 and TRBJ2-2; no clear D gene. Trimming pared 5 bases from V and 5 bases from J, leaving 6 bases between. The CDR3 totals 12 residues. Germline values: CDR1 PRHDT, CDR2 FYEKMQ (reference sequence). The CDR3 DNA reads as TGTGCCAGCAGCGAGGAAACCGGGGAGCTGTTTTTT. Its translation is CASSEETGELFF.

The rearrangement joins TRBV29-1 to TRBJ2-5, with 11 nucleotides matching TRBD1. The CDR3 is 14 residues long. The V segment lost 3 bases and the J segment 6 bases; nucleotides outside the gene matches: 6. Per germline, CDR1 SQVTM and CDR2 ANQGSEA. CDR3 in amino acids: CSVDFGDRGKTQYF. The CDR3 DNA follows: TGCAGCGTTGATTTTGGGGACAGGGGGAAGACCCAGTACTTC.

This clonotype was observed a handful of times. The chain links TRBV7-9 to TRBJ1-1, with no clear D. The V gene lost 1 base and the J gene lost 4 bases, with 7 bases spanning the gap. In germline, CDR1 is SEHNR, CDR2 FQNEAQ (reference sequence). The CDR3 consists of 13 residues. The CDR3 protein is CASSLGVITEAFF. CDR3 DNA sequence: TGTGCCAGCAGCTTAGGTGTTATCACTGAAGCTTTCTTT.

This clonotype was seen a few times. This chain uses TRBV15 with TRBJ1-5; D not resolved. The ends were cut back, 8 bases at V and 6 bases at J, with 2 bases in the middle. This CDR3 is 9 amino acids long. Germline V gene lookup returns CDR1 LNHNV and CDR2 YYDKDF (reference sequence). The CDR3 spells CATGQPQHF. The CDR3 DNA reads TGTGCCACCGGTCAGCCCCAGCATTTT.

The rearrangement links TRBV3-1 to TRBJ2-5; maybe TRBD1 (5 bases). Looked up from germline, CDR1 is LGHDT and CDR2 is YNNKEL (reference sequence). V dropped 0 bases and J dropped 11 bases, with 22 bases sitting between them. CDR3 length equals 16 residues. The CDR3 reads CASSQDRTLGVTMQYF. The CDR3, as DNA: TGTGCCAGCAGCCAAGATAGGACACTCGGAGTAACTATGCAGTACTTC.

The V gene is TRBV20-1, the J gene TRBJ2-1, with D possibly TRBD2 on 5 matching bases. The CDR3 sequence is 18 residues long. Trimming cost V 3 bases and J 0 bases, with 21 bases left between them. Looked up from germline, CDR1 is DFQATT and CDR2 is SNEGSKA (reference sequence). CDR3 in amino acids: CSASVPPAVLTSYNEQFF. CDR3 DNA: TGCAGTGCTAGTGTGCCCCCAGCGGTCCTTACCTCCTACAATGAGCAGTTCTTC.

DNA for the CDR3: TGTGCCAGCAGTACTAGCGGCTATGAGCAGTTCTTC. Protein: CASSTSGYEQFF. V gene TRBV2 combines with J gene TRBJ2-1; 8 bases match TRBD2. The CDR3 consists of 12 residues. V trimming: 5 bases; J trimming: 8 bases; junction bases outside the gene matches: 2. Germline CDR1 and CDR2: SNHLY and FYNNEI.

The V gene is TRBV2, the J gene TRBJ1-5; D is ambiguous. This CDR3 is built from 13 residues. The germline V gene has CDR1 SNHLY and CDR2 FYNNEI. Trimming left V 7 bases short and J 4 bases short, with 11 bases between. The CDR3 bases are TGTGCCAGCACTTGGACCGTGAATCAGCCCCAGCATTTT. Its translation: CASTWTVNQPQHF.

The chain employs TRBV7-2 and TRBJ1-2; D is unclear. Germline V lookup: CDR1 SGHTA, CDR2 FQGNSA. This CDR3 region has 13 residues. V shed 5 bases and J shed 6 bases, with 13 bases lying between them. Here the CDR3 reads CASSPSADDGYTF. The CDR3 DNA reads TGTGCCAGCAGCCCCAGTGCGGACGATGGCTACACCTTC.

The chain combines TRBV25-1 with TRBJ2-2; D may be TRBD2 (5 bases). The CDR3 loop spans 13 amino acids. Germline V lookup: CDR1 MGHDK, CDR2 SYGVNS. V was clipped by 0 bases and J by 7 bases, with 6 bases between them. The CDR3 reads CASSEYSDGELFF. DNA for the CDR3: TGTGCCAGCAGTGAATATAGCGACGGGGAGCTGTTTTTT.

To note about this clonotype: Its ends do not fully match the called genes, so a read error is possible. This chain uses TRBV20-1 with TRBJ2-1; 12 bases line up with TRBD2. Germline CDR1 DFQATT, CDR2 SNEGSKA (reference sequence). This CDR3 region has 14 residues. The CDR3 sequence is CSASTSGGNNGQFF. CDR3 in DNA: TGCAGTGCTTCTACTAGCGGGGGGAACAATGGGCAGTTCTTC.

The chain is built from TRBV27 and TRBJ1-5, with D possibly TRBD1 on 6 matching bases. V shed 5 bases and J shed 3 bases, with 11 bases lying between them. The CDR3 sequence is 14 residues long. Germline V gene data show CDR1 as MNHEY and CDR2 as SMNVEV (reference sequence). The CDR3 DNA reads TGTGCCAGCAGTCGGGGGCGGAACAATCAGCCCCAGCATTTT. Translating it yields CASSRGRNNQPQHF.

This clonotype was seen more than once but under ten times. This rearrangement joins TRBV15 to TRBJ1-2; D gene ambiguous. V shed 0 bases and J shed 4 bases, with 12 bases lying between them. This CDR3 spans 15 amino acids. Germline values: CDR1 LNHNV, CDR2 YYDKDF (reference sequence). CDR3: CATSRDGYGSYGYTF. The CDR3 DNA follows: TGTGCCACCAGCAGAGATGGGTACGGGAGCTATGGCTACACCTTC.

This clonotype appeared many times. The genes are TRBV9 and TRBJ2-1; D is ambiguous. CDR3 length equals 13 residues. V shed 0 bases and J shed 5 bases, with 6 bases lying between them. CDR1 and CDR2 (germline): SGDLS, YYNGEE. The CDR3 DNA follows: TGTGCCAGCAGCGTAGGTAGAGACAATGAGCAGTTCTTC. Protein product: CASSVGRDNEQFF.

This clonotype was counted only a few times. V and J are TRBV2 and TRBJ2-1, with D tentatively TRBD1 (6 bases). The J call is uncertain, as TRBJ2-7 better fits the DNA end. CDR1 is SNHLY, CDR2 FYNNEI, per germline. The CDR3 contains 15 residues. CDR3 loop: CASVLSRGSYNEQYF. Here the CDR3 DNA reads TGTGCCAGCGTCCTGAGCAGGGGCAGCTACAATGAGCAGTACTTC.

This chain joins TRBV4-1 and TRBJ1-2, with D unresolved. Trimming left V 0 bases short and J 4 bases short, with 15 bases between. Germline V CDR1 and CDR2: MGHRA, YSYEKL. The CDR3 covers 16 residues. The CDR3 bases are TGCGCCAGCAGCCAAGATGGGTCGGAACGAACCTATGGCTACACCTTC. Translating gives CASSQDGSERTYGYTF.